This TCR beta chain was retrieved from a study of identical twins. Study results and limitations: The more abundant beta clonotypes in cord blood had fewer insertions, and memory repertoires did not show this. With beta out-of-frame sequences, excess sharing by twins was weaker.

The donors were all healthy and Caucasian. In its sample, this clonotype was seen a few times. Its target is unknown. V shed 7 bases and J 7 bases; nucleotides not matched to a gene: 13. The CDR3 has 16 residues. Germline loops: CDR1 ENHRY, CDR2 SYGVKD. TCRdb processed the 5' RACE reads anew with MiXCR; each CDR3 protein has one entry. The table shows about 890,000 distinct CDR3 sequences, with roughly an eighth occurring only once. These same data were also listed under a study on yellow fever vaccine responses in identical twins. Per that paper: Reportedly, the response of twins' T cells to the vaccine seemed partly convergent, partly personalized.

The TCR comes from a young woman in good health. The chain uses TRBV10-3 and TRBJ2-1; 10 bases agree with TRBD2. The material sequenced was PBMCs. The CDR3 DNA follows: TGTGCCATCACTGGACTAGCGGACCGACTAGGGAATGAGCAGTTCTTC. Protein: CAITGLADRLGNEQFF.